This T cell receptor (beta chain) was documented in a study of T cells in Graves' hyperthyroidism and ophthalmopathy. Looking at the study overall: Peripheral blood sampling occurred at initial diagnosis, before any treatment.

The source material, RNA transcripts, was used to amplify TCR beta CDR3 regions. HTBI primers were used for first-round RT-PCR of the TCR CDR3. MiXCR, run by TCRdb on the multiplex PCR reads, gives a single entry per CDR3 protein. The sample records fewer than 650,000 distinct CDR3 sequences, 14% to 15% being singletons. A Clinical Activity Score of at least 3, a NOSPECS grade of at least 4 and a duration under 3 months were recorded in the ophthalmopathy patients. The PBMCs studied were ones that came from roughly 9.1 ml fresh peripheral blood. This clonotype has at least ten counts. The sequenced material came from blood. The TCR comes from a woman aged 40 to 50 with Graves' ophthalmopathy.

CDR3 nucleotide sequence: TGTGCCAGCACCCCACCCCAGCGGGGCCTCCTGGGAGCCAAAAACATTCAGTACTTC. Protein sequence: CASTPPQRGLLGAKNIQYF. The chain recombines TRBV12-3 or TRBV12-4 with TRBJ2-4; 7 nucleotides line up with TRBD2. The CDR3 contains 19 residues. With V trimmed by 7 bases and J by 0 bases, 18 bases remained unmatched.